This is a list of T cell receptor beta chains from one sample in a study of shared clonotypes between healthy human individuals. Data came from immunoSEQ multiplex PCR; TCRdb stores just in-frame clones and leaves some out. Among roughly 1 million clones listed, around 78% were seen once. Sample: memory CD4+ T cells from PBMCs. The source of these receptors is a young man in good health. Some clones in this sample may be carry-over from other donors' samples. Each CDR3 is given with its conserved first and last residue. A D gene is named only where the DNA matches it firmly. The size entry is marked missing in some rows and otherwise reads once, few, many or a size class.

CDR3	DNA	V	size	J	D
CASSLDRTNTEAFF	TGTGCCAGCAGCTTGGACCGTACGAACACTGAAGCTTTCTTT	TRBV7-3	-	TRBJ1-1	-
CASRSHRGLNYGYTF	TGTGCCAGCAGGTCTCACAGGGGGCTGAACTATGGCTACACCTTC	TRBV6-5	-	TRBJ1-2	TRBD1
CASSFSSGSTYNEQFF	TGTGCCAGCAGTTTTAGTAGCGGGAGTACCTACAATGAGCAGTTCTTC	TRBV28	-	TRBJ2-1	TRBD2
CASSEVLDTQYF	TGTGCCAGCAGTGAAGTGTTAGATACGCAGTATTTT	TRBV6-1	once	TRBJ2-3	-
CASSGKPTGGYEQYF	TGTGCCAGCAGTGGGAAGCCGACAGGGGGATACGAGCAGTACTTC	TRBV6-1	-	TRBJ2-7	TRBD1
CSVAEGGASGNTIYF	TGCAGCGTCGCCGAGGGGGGGGCTTCAGGAAACACCATATATTTT	TRBV29-1	-	TRBJ1-3	-
CASSPGLAGGPGNEQFF	TGTGCCAGCAGCCCGGGACTAGCGGGAGGGCCCGGTAATGAGCAGTTCTTC	TRBV7-2	-	TRBJ2-1	TRBD2
CAISEGMDTQYF	TGTGCCATCAGTGAGGGCATGGATACGCAGTATTTT	TRBV10-3	-	TRBJ2-3	-
CASSLDGYNEQFF	TGCGCCAGCAGCTTAGACGGATACAATGAGCAGTTCTTC	TRBV5-1	-	TRBJ2-1	-
CASSPPGGKGNTIYF	TGTGCCAGCAGCCCCCCCGGGGGGAAAGGAAACACCATATATTTT	TRBV9	once	TRBJ1-3	-
CASSPRLAGTGGTQYF	TGTGCCAGCAGCCCTCGACTAGCGGGAACAGGTGGTACGCAGTATTTT	TRBV14	-	TRBJ2-3	TRBD2
CASNPRSGTDTQYF	TGTGCCAGCAACCCCCGCTCGGGCACAGATACGCAGTATTTT	TRBV7-8	-	TRBJ2-3	-
CASSMRTGGIDEQYF	TGTGCCAGCAGCATGAGGACAGGAGGGATAGACGAGCAGTACTTC	TRBV7-9	-	TRBJ2-7	-
CASTNSRGLVAGPTGNTIYF	TGTGCCAGCACCAACTCACGGGGATTGGTCGCAGGTCCCACTGGAAACACCATATATTTT	TRBV21-1	-	TRBJ1-3	-
CASSRLAGGPGDEQFF	TGTGCCAGCAGCCGACTAGCGGGAGGGCCTGGGGATGAGCAGTTCTTC	TRBV6-6	-	TRBJ2-1	TRBD2
CASSEASTVNEQFF	TGTGCCAGCAGTGAAGCGTCTACTGTGAATGAGCAGTTCTTC	TRBV6-1	many	TRBJ2-1	-
CASSEPTGAGYGYTF	TGTGCCAGCAGTGAGCCGACAGGGGCGGGGTATGGCTACACCTTC	TRBV2	once	TRBJ1-2	TRBD1
CASSYSTGEQFF	TGTGCCAGCAGTTACTCGACCGGCGAGCAGTTCTTC	TRBV6-5	few	TRBJ2-1	-
CASGQGANYGYTF	TGCGCCAGCGGACAGGGGGCGAACTATGGCTACACCTTC	TRBV5-1	-	TRBJ1-2	TRBD1
CASSQATGAWADEQFF	TGCGCCAGCAGCCAAGCGACCGGAGCCTGGGCGGATGAGCAGTTCTTC	TRBV4-3	few	TRBJ2-1	-
CASSFGDTEAFF	TGCGCCAGCAGCTTCGGGGACACTGAAGCTTTCTTT	TRBV5-1	few	TRBJ1-1	-
CASSLDRGRDGTNEKLFF	TGTGCCAGCAGCTTAGACAGGGGCAGGGATGGGACTAATGAAAAACTGTTTTTT	TRBV7-8	-	TRBJ1-4	TRBD1
CASSFLGGNTEAFF	TGTGCCAGCAGTTTTTTGGGGGGTAACACTGAAGCTTTCTTT	TRBV27	once	TRBJ1-1	-
CASSDMGYGELFF	TGTGCCAGCAGTGACATGGGTTACGGGGAGCTGTTTTTT	TRBV2	-	TRBJ2-2	-
CASSVCFRPAYSYEQYF	TGTGCCAGCAGTGTCTGTTTCCGGCCAGCTTACTCCTACGAGCAGTACTTC	TRBV6-4	-	TRBJ2-7	-
CASCAQSGNTIYF	TGTGCCAGCTGCGCTCAGAGTGGAAACACCATATATTTT	TRBV27	-	TRBJ1-3	-
CSVAPTGGIYGYTF	TGCAGCGTCGCTCCGACAGGGGGCATCTATGGCTACACCTTC	TRBV29-1	-	TRBJ1-2	TRBD1
CASSLVGAGYGYTF	TGCGCCAGCAGCTTGGTGGGGGCAGGCTATGGCTACACCTTC	TRBV5-1	-	TRBJ1-2	-
CSVGTADRGYTF	TGCAGCGTTGGGACCGCAGATCGGGGCTACACCTTC	TRBV29-1	-	TRBJ1-2	-
CASSLVAAGVAALPYEQYF	TGTGCCAGCAGCTTGGTCGCCGCCGGCGTTGCGGCTCTCCCCTACGAGCAGTACTTC	TRBV5-5	-	TRBJ2-7	-
CASSEGTSGSYEQYF	TGTGCCAGCAGCGAGGGGACTAGCGGCTCCTACGAGCAGTACTTC	TRBV28	-	TRBJ2-7	TRBD2
CASSAASGRTGELFF	TGTGCCAGCAGCGCGGCTAGCGGGAGGACCGGGGAGCTGTTTTTT	TRBV2	-	TRBJ2-2	TRBD2
CASSSPYNEQFF	TGTGCCAGCAGCTCTCCCTACAATGAGCAGTTCTTC	TRBV7-2	-	TRBJ2-1	-
CASSPRRGLAYLLSAYEQYF	TGCGCCAGCAGTCCACGCCGGGGTCTAGCGTACCTCCTTTCGGCCTACGAGCAGTACTTC	TRBV23-1	-	TRBJ2-7	-
CASSEASWAAVRGYTF	TGTGCCAGCAGTGAAGCGTCGTGGGCGGCGGTGCGTGGCTACACCTTC	TRBV6-1	-	TRBJ1-2	-
CASSGLTGGYGYTF	TGCGCCAGCAGCGGCTTGACAGGCGGCTATGGCTACACCTTC	TRBV5-1	-	TRBJ1-2	-
CASSEEDSYDNNEQFF	TGTGCCAGCAGTGAGGAGGACAGTTATGATAACAATGAGCAGTTCTTC	TRBV25-1	-	TRBJ2-1	-
CASSAQGRGELFF	TGTGCCAGCAGCGCACAGGGACGGGGGGAGCTGTTTTTT	TRBV9	-	TRBJ2-2	-
CASSEGSSGTGELFF	TGTGCCAGCAGTGAAGGGAGCAGCGGCACCGGGGAGCTGTTTTTT	TRBV2	-	TRBJ2-2	-
CAVSTTDNQPQHF	TGTGCCGTTAGCACGACGGACAATCAGCCCCAGCATTTT	TRBV19	-	TRBJ1-5	-
CASSSGTLGAGELFF	TGCGCCAGCAGTTCAGGGACATTGGGAGCCGGGGAGCTGTTTTTT	TRBV5-1	-	TRBJ2-2	-
CAWSRSGWDEKLFF	TGTGCCTGGAGTCGGTCGGGGTGGGACGAAAAACTGTTTTTT	TRBV30	-	TRBJ1-4	-
CASSYSSMGARIGYTF	TGTGCCAGCAGTTACTCGAGTATGGGGGCCAGGATTGGCTACACCTTC	TRBV6-5	-	TRBJ1-2	-
CASSLQGAKNIQYF	TGTGCCAGCAGTTTACAGGGGGCCAAAAACATTCAGTACTTC	TRBV28	-	TRBJ2-4	-
CASRSSGNTGELFF	TGTGCCAGTAGATCTAGCGGGAACACCGGGGAGCTGTTTTTT	TRBV19	-	TRBJ2-2	TRBD2